The 25 T cell receptor beta chains below come from one sample, sequenced in a study of cytomegalovirus exposure and HLA in healthy donors. 60 Vbeta and 13 Jbeta primers were used in PCR. TCRdb's table, derived via immunoSEQ multiplex PCR, lists solely in-frame clones and lacks some. The sample includes 60,000 to 85,000 clones, around 78% seen only once; the top ten take about 3.5%. The specimen was PBMCs. These receptors were obtained from a man aged 40-50 years in good health and CMV-seronegative.

The V call is TRBV30, the J call TRBJ1-3; the D gene is possibly TRBD1 (6 bases). This CDR3 has 15 amino acids. The germline V gene has CDR1 GTSNPN and CDR2 SVGIG (reference sequence). V lost 7 bases to trimming and J lost 4 bases, with 20 bases between them. CDR3 region: CASNPGTLDGNTIYF. In DNA form, the CDR3 reads TGTGCCTCAAACCCCGGGACACTCGACGGAAACACCATATATTTT.

In this sample, this clone turned up once. The rearrangement joins TRBV25-1 to TRBJ1-1, with 11 positions matching TRBD1. The CDR3 runs 15 residues. The junction had 9 bases not matched to a gene; V was cut back by 3 bases and J by 9 bases. The germline CDR1 and CDR2 sequences are MGHDK and SYGVNS. The CDR3 protein is CASSDSGTGGSKAFF. The CDR3 DNA sequence: TGTGCCAGCAGTGATTCTGGGACAGGGGGTAGTAAAGCTTTCTTT.

V usage is TRBV5-4 and J usage is TRBJ1-5, with D possibly TRBD1 on 5 matching bases. The CDR3 extends over 14 amino acids. CDR1 is SGHNT and CDR2 is YYREEE in the germline V gene (reference sequence). V was shortened by 4 bases and J by 3 bases, with 11 bases between the two germline ends. This CDR3 reads CASSNTGDNQPQHF. The CDR3 bases are TGTGCCAGCAGCAACACAGGAGACAATCAGCCCCAGCATTTT.

This clone was counted a single time. This chain links TRBV7-2 with TRBJ2-6; 11 bases are shared with TRBD1. Germline CDR1 is SGHTA and CDR2 is FQGNSA. The ends lost 5 bases at V and 1 base at J; junction bases unmatched: 7. The CDR3 is 18 amino acids. Here the CDR3 DNA reads TGTGCCAGCAGCCCGTCCGGGACAGGGGGGTCTGGGGCCAACGTCCTGACTTTC. It is translated as CASSPSGTGGSGANVLTF.

The V call is TRBV5-1, the J call TRBJ1-1; D is possibly TRBD1 (5 bases). The V gene lost 0 bases and the J gene lost 5 bases, with 11 bases spanning the gap. The CDR3 totals 14 residues. Germline CDR1 SGHRS, CDR2 YFSETQ. The CDR3 reads CASSLGGGRTEAFF. In nucleotides, the CDR3 is TGCGCCAGCAGCTTGGGGGGGGGAAGGACTGAAGCTTTCTTT.

The chain uses TRBV5-1 and TRBJ2-1; 7 nucleotides line up with TRBD2. There are 18 residues in the CDR3. V dropped 4 bases and J dropped 0; count of bases not matched to a gene: 13. Germline CDR1 reads SGHRS; CDR2 reads YFSETQ. The CDR3: CASSRARAGRSSYNEQFF. CDR3 bases: TGCGCCAGCAGCCGGGCTCGAGCGGGGCGAAGCTCCTACAATGAGCAGTTCTTC.

CDR3 DNA: TGTGCCAGCAGCTTAAGTGACAGGGCTAATGAAAAACTGTTTTTT. Encoded protein: CASSLSDRANEKLFF. The chain has TRBV7-3 and TRBJ1-4; 7 bases align to TRBD1. The V gene end was trimmed by 1 base and the J gene end by 3 bases; junction bases not matched to a gene: 2. The CDR3 has 15 residues. Germline V CDR1 and CDR2: SGHTA, FQGTGA.

This clone was observed a few times. The chain carries TRBV6-1 and TRBJ1-1; D possibly corresponds to TRBD1 (5 bases). Germline V gene sequence: CDR1 MNHNS, CDR2 SASEGT. The CDR3 runs 15 residues. V lost 6 bases and J 6 bases, leaving 20 bases between the germline ends. The CDR3 sequence is CASRLPGGGEAEAFF. The CDR3 DNA is TGTGCCAGCAGACTCCCCGGGGGGGGTGAAGCTGAAGCTTTCTTT.

The sample holds one count of this clone. The chain combines TRBV6-5 with TRBJ2-1; possible D gene TRBD2, 7 bases. Trimming took 8 bases from V and 9 from J, leaving 23 bases between them. The CDR3 length is 15 residues. The germline V gene encodes CDR1 MNHEY and CDR2 SVGAGI. The chain's CDR3 is CASGGADTGACEQFF. CDR3 DNA sequence: TGTGCCAGCGGGGGGGCGGACACGGGCGCCTGTGAGCAGTTCTTC.

V and J are TRBV6-5 and TRBJ1-3; D not resolved. The germline V gene encodes CDR1 MNHEY and CDR2 SVGAGI. V was shortened by 6 bases and J by 0 bases, with 12 bases between the two germline ends. This CDR3 spans 15 amino acids. The CDR3 loop is CASRQRRDSGNTIYF. The CDR3 nucleotides are TGTGCCAGCAGACAAAGACGGGACTCTGGAAACACCATATATTTT.

This clone was seen a few times. The rearrangement joins TRBV30 to TRBJ1-3, with 8 bases that match TRBD1. Germline V gives CDR1 GTSNPN, CDR2 SVGIG (reference sequence). With 5 bases clipped from V and 4 bases from J, the junction kept 4 bases outside the gene matches. The CDR3 is 13 residues long. CDR3 sequence: CAWGQGWGNTIYF. CDR3 bases: TGTGCCTGGGGACAGGGATGGGGAAACACCATATATTTT.

The chain couples TRBV4-3 to TRBJ1-2; D not resolved. Germline CDR1 and CDR2: LGHNA and YSLEER. The CDR3 covers 13 residues. V was pared by 1 base and J by 8 bases, with 11 bases between. CDR3 in amino acids: CASSQGQQRGYTF. DNA of the CDR3: TGCGCCAGCAGCCAAGGTCAGCAGAGGGGCTACACCTTC.

The rearrangement links TRBV6-5 to TRBJ1-2; D perhaps matches TRBD1 (5 bases). The CDR3 has 12 residues. The V end lost 6 bases, the J end lost 3 bases, and 8 bases lay between the germline ends. Germline V lookup: CDR1 MNHEY, CDR2 SVGAGI. Written as DNA, the CDR3 is TGTGCCAGCAGATTAGGGGACTATGGCTACACCTTC. Translation: CASRLGDYGYTF.

The table lists this clone with a few counts. CDR3 region: CASSSAGAQGYGYTF. The CDR3 region has the DNA TGTGCCAGCAGCTCCGCAGGGGCCCAGGGCTATGGCTACACCTTC. V and J are TRBV7-6 and TRBJ1-2; D possibly corresponds to TRBD1 (6 bases). This CDR3 is built from 15 residues. Trimming took 4 bases from V and 4 from J, leaving 16 bases between them. Looked up from germline, CDR1 is SGHVS and CDR2 is FNYEAQ.

The sample holds a few counts of this clone. This chain uses TRBV29-1 with TRBJ1-6; possibly TRBD1 for D (5 bases). In germline, CDR1 is SQVTM, CDR2 ANQGSEA. The V end lost 7 bases, the J end lost 2 bases, and 9 bases lay between the germline ends. The CDR3 contains 13 residues. The CDR3 spells CSAKTAYNSPLHF. The CDR3 DNA reads TGCAGCGCCAAGACAGCCTATAATTCACCCCTCCACTTT. The entire variable domain, with the rest obtained from reference TRBV29-1 and TRBJ1-6, is as follows: SAVISQKPSRDICQRGTSLTIQCQVDSQVTMMFWYRQQPGQSLTLIATANQGSEATYESGFVIDKFPISRPNLTFSTLTVSNMSPEDSSIYLCSAKTAYNSPLHFGNGTRLTVT.

V is TRBV5-1 and J is TRBJ2-3, with TRBD2 matching 8 bases. The V gene's germline CDR1 is SGHRS and CDR2 YFSETQ. The CDR3 has 16 amino acids. With 4 bases clipped from V and 2 bases from J, the junction kept 9 bases outside the gene matches. DNA for the CDR3: TGCGCCAGCAGCCCCCCCACCGGGGGGGACACAGATACGCAGTATTTT. This codes for CASSPPTGGDTDTQYF.

This clone has only a few counts. CDR3 loop: CASIYGTPTTDTQYF. CDR3 coding DNA: TGTGCCAGCATCTATGGGACTCCTACCACAGATACGCAGTATTTT. The chain has TRBV7-3 and TRBJ2-3, with D perhaps matching TRBD2 (6 bases). Trimming took 7 bases from V and 2 from J, leaving 16 bases between them. Germline CDR1 reads SGHTA; CDR2 reads FQGTGA. There are 15 residues in the CDR3. Supplemented by reference TRBV7-3 and TRBJ2-3, the full variable domain reads GAGVSQTPSNKVTEKGKYVELRCDPISGHTALYWYRQSLGQGPEFLIYFQGTGAADDSGLPNDRFFAVRPEGSVSTLKIQRTERGDSAVYLCASIYGTPTTDTQYFGPGTRLTVL.

V gene TRBV18 combines with J gene TRBJ1-1; D is undetermined. CDR1 KGHSH and CDR2 LQKENI come from the germline V gene. V shed 0 bases and J shed 3 bases, with 17 bases lying between them. CDR3 size: 17 residues. CDR3 region: CASSPPGKTGRDTEAFF. The CDR3 nucleotides are TGTGCCAGCTCACCACCCGGCAAGACCGGGCGGGACACTGAAGCTTTCTTT.

The chain recombines TRBV5-6 with TRBJ1-2; 9 bases map to TRBD1. CDR3 size: 14 residues. V shed 4 bases and J 8 bases; nucleotides not matched to a gene: 9. Germline V lookup: CDR1 SGHDT, CDR2 YYEEEE. DNA of the CDR3: TGTGCCAGCAGCAAACGGACAGGGGATTGCGGCTACACCTTC. This codes for CASSKRTGDCGYTF.

This chain joins TRBV4-2 and TRBJ1-6; TRBD1 matches 10 bases. V trimming: 3 bases; J trimming: 10 bases; junction bases outside the gene matches: 9. Germline CDR1 reads LGHNA; CDR2 reads YNFKEQ. The CDR3 spans 16 residues. CDR3 sequence reads: CASSHATGTGDSPLHF. In DNA form, the CDR3 reads TGTGCCAGCAGCCACGCTACCGGGACAGGGGACTCACCCCTCCACTTT.

This chain uses TRBV11-3 with TRBJ2-5, with TRBD2 matching 10 bases. Losses at the gene ends were 3 bases for V and 4 bases for J; bases not matched to a gene: 5. This CDR3 has 15 amino acids. The germline gives CDR1 SGHNT, CDR2 YENEEA. CDR3 sequence reads: CASSFSGGARETQYF. The CDR3 coding sequence is TGTGCCAGCAGCTTCAGCGGGGGGGCCAGAGAGACCCAGTACTTC.

The gene calls are TRBV5-8 and TRBJ2-7, with D perhaps matching TRBD1 (5 bases). Germline lookup yields CDR1 SGHTS and CDR2 YDEGEE. V lost 3 bases and J 2 bases, leaving 15 bases between the germline ends. This CDR3 region has 15 residues. CDR3 sequence reads: CASSWIGQATYEQYF. The CDR3 nucleotides read TGTGCCAGCAGCTGGATTGGACAAGCTACCTACGAGCAGTACTTC.

This clone was picked up a small number of times. This sequence joins TRBV4-3 and TRBJ1-1, with 9 positions matching TRBD1. The length of the CDR3 is 14 residues. Trimming removed 1 base from V and 7 bases from J; junction bases left unmatched: 4. The germline V gene encodes CDR1 LGHNA and CDR2 YSLEER. The CDR3 nucleotides read TGCGCCAGCAGCCAAGCGGACAGGGGTGGTGAAGCTTTCTTT. It is translated as CASSQADRGGEAFF.

The V gene is TRBV19, the J gene TRBJ2-7; D not certain. V gave up 6 bases and J gave up 3 bases, with 15 bases separating them. This CDR3 has 14 amino acids. Germline CDR1 reads LNHDA; CDR2 reads SQIVND (reference sequence). CDR3 sequence (DNA): TGTGCCAGTAGGCGATCCGCAACTCTCTACGAGCAGTACTTC. The encoded protein is CASRRSATLYEQYF.

The chain has TRBV4-3 and TRBJ2-2, with a weak D call TRBD2 (6 bases). Germline CDR1 reads LGHNA; CDR2 reads YSLEER. V lost 4 bases and J lost 2, with 11 bases in between. The CDR3 totals 15 residues. The CDR3 nucleotides read TGCGCCAGCAGCCCTAGCGAGTTCAACACCGGGGAGCTGTTTTTT. Encoded protein: CASSPSEFNTGELFF.